The TCR beta chain described here comes from a study of neurological immune-mediated disorders. Overall study results and limits: None of the CDR3 amino acid sequences in expanded clones turned up in more than one subject, which points to private repertoires in all groups.

This clonotype was seen many times. What it binds is not known. A single record per CDR3 protein comes from TCRdb applying MiXCR to the 5' RACE reads. The sample consists of tens of thousands of distinct CDR3 sequences, approximately 5% of them appearing once. Volunteers attending a blood bank in Maryland, USA, served as healthy controls. The study built sorted libraries from around 940,000 CD4+ or CD8+ T cells. The sequence was collected from a woman in her fifties or sixties in good health. Sequenced input: CD4+ T cells from blood.

CDR3 in amino acids: CASSRRDNYGYTF. As DNA, the CDR3 is TGCGCCAGCAGTCGGAGAGACAACTATGGCTACACCTTC. The V and J genes are TRBV5-1 and TRBJ1-2; D uncertain. V was shortened by 5 bases and J by 2 bases, with 10 bases between the two germline ends. The CDR3 is made up of 13 amino acids. From germline, CDR1 is SGHRS and CDR2 YFSETQ.